The clone carrying this T cell receptor (beta chain) has a count of ten or more. Its cognate antigen is unknown. The source of the sample is a study of spatial heterogeneity in lung cancer. As for the study in general: Sequencing consistently turned up more beta-chain sequences than alpha-chain sequences. Tumor-region TCR transcript counts correlated strongly with a T cell module score from matched bulk RNA-seq. Study results and caveats: Tumoral mutation counts were tracked by counts of expanded intratumoral alpha and beta TCRs.

All TCR cDNA molecules were individually tagged with a unique molecular identifier. Via MiXCR, TCRdb re-called the 5' RACE reads, giving one row per CDR3 protein. Of around 13,000 distinct CDR3 sequences in the sample, under 6% were seen once. Stated time point: sample taken at primary tumor resection. From tumor, nontumor lung or frozen PBMC, whole RNA was taken unsorted for sequencing. The specimen was lung tumor tissue, collected at surgery. The clonotype comes from a male donor with early-stage non-small cell lung cancer.

The DNA of the CDR3 is TGTGCCAGCAGTTACGCCCCGGGCGCCTATGGCTACACCTTC. The encoded protein is CASSYAPGAYGYTF. V and J are TRBV6-5 and TRBJ1-2; D remains ambiguous. Germline V gives CDR1 MNHEY, CDR2 SVGAGI. The CDR3 is made up of 14 amino acids. V was pared by 2 bases and J by 4 bases, with 11 bases between.